The rows below give T cell receptor beta chains drawn from one sample of a study of follicular helper T cells after annual influenza vaccination. Clones were read by immunoSEQ multiplex PCR, and TCRdb kept only the in-frame ones, dropping some. Of 9,000 or so clones detected, about 83% appear once; the ten largest clones hold about 2.9%. The sequencing used CXCR5+ CD38- circulating T follicular helper cells from blood, collected 7 days after influenza vaccination. The receptor set was obtained from an adult who received the influenza vaccine. The CDR3 runs from the conserved cysteine through the conserved F or W. Fields, in order: D gene, V gene, J gene, CDR3 length, clone size, CDR3 protein, CDR3 DNA. D genes are given only for firm matches. Size values are once, few and many counts, or a class for expanded clones, and some rows have none.

D: NA; V: TRBV5-1; J: TRBJ1-1; length: 12; size: NA; CDR3: CASRPTVTEAFF; DNA: TGCGCCAGCAGGCCGACAGTGACTGAAGCTTTCTTT
D: TRBD1; V: TRBV5-1; J: TRBJ2-7; length: 14; size: NA; CDR3: CASSSGTGAYEQYF; DNA: TGCGCCAGCAGCTCCGGGACAGGAGCCTACGAGCAGTACTTC
D: NA; V: TRBV5-6; J: TRBJ2-5; length: 15; size: NA; CDR3: CASSPQGALRETQYF; DNA: TGTGCCAGCAGCCCCCAGGGAGCCTTAAGGGAGACCCAGTACTTC
D: NA; V: TRBV28; J: TRBJ1-2; length: 15; size: NA; CDR3: CASSLDGRFGYGYTF; DNA: TGTGCCAGCAGTTTAGACGGACGATTCGGCTATGGCTACACCTTC
D: TRBD2; V: TRBV30; J: TRBJ2-7; length: 14; size: NA; CDR3: CAWRGTSGAYEQYF; DNA: TGTGCCTGGAGGGGGACTAGCGGAGCTTACGAGCAGTACTTC
D: NA; V: TRBV6-1; J: TRBJ1-3; length: 15; size: NA; CDR3: CASSASHSSGNTIYF; DNA: TGTGCCAGCAGTGCGAGTCACAGCTCTGGAAACACCATATATTTT
D: NA; V: TRBV5-1; J: TRBJ2-7; length: 11; size: NA; CDR3: CASSQNYEQYF; DNA: TGCGCCAGCAGCCAGAACTACGAGCAGTACTTC
D: TRBD1; V: TRBV19; J: TRBJ2-7; length: 16; size: NA; CDR3: CASSSRQGAPTQEQYF; DNA: TGTGCCAGTAGCTCCCGACAGGGGGCCCCTACGCAGGAGCAGTACTTC
D: NA; V: TRBV30; J: TRBJ2-5; length: 13; size: NA; CDR3: CAWSNGVQETQYF; DNA: TGTGCCTGGTCTAACGGGGTCCAAGAGACCCAGTACTTC
D: NA; V: TRBV15; J: TRBJ1-1; length: 15; size: few; CDR3: CATSRDGTSNTEAFF; DNA: TGTGCCACCAGCAGAGATGGGACATCGAACACTGAAGCTTTCTTT
D: TRBD1; V: TRBV5-1; J: TRBJ2-5; length: 15; size: NA; CDR3: CASSLQGGYQETQYF; DNA: TGCGCCAGCAGCTTACAGGGGGGATACCAAGAGACCCAGTACTTC
D: TRBD2; V: TRBV9; J: TRBJ2-1; length: 16; size: NA; CDR3: CASSESSGTSWAEQFF; DNA: TGTGCCAGCAGCGAATCTTCCGGGACTAGCTGGGCTGAGCAGTTCTTC
D: NA; V: TRBV5-6; J: TRBJ1-4; length: 16; size: NA; CDR3: CASSSGAQGLYEKLFF; DNA: TGTGCCAGCAGCTCGGGGGCGCAGGGACTGTACGAAAAACTGTTTTTT
D: NA; V: TRBV2; J: TRBJ1-2; length: 12; size: NA; CDR3: CASSYSVRGYTF; DNA: TGTGCCAGCAGTTATTCGGTGCGGGGCTACACCTTC
D: TRBD2; V: TRBV7-6; J: TRBJ2-7; length: 15; size: few; CDR3: CASSLQTSGAYEQYF; DNA: TGTGCCAGCAGCTTACAGACTAGCGGGGCTTACGAGCAGTACTTC
D: NA; V: TRBV15; J: TRBJ2-2; length: 13; size: NA; CDR3: CATSRAPAEELFF; DNA: TGTGCCACCAGCAGAGCCCCCGCAGAGGAGCTGTTTTTT
D: TRBD2; V: TRBV4-2; J: TRBJ2-5; length: 18; size: NA; CDR3: CASSQHGTSGGQEETQYF; DNA: TGTGCCAGCAGCCAACACGGGACTAGCGGGGGCCAAGAGGAGACCCAGTACTTC
D: NA; V: TRBV20-1; J: TRBJ1-2; length: 11; size: once; CDR3: CSAPGGDGYTF; DNA: TGCAGTGCTCCGGGGGGGGATGGCTACACCTTC
D: TRBD1; V: TRBV5-1; J: TRBJ2-3; length: 14; size: NA; CDR3: CASSAGTDTDTQYF; DNA: TGCGCCAGCAGCGCCGGGACAGATACAGATACGCAGTATTTT
D: TRBD1; V: TRBV9; J: TRBJ2-6; length: 18; size: NA; CDR3: CASSVAGGFSSGANVLTF; DNA: TGTGCCAGCAGCGTAGCAGGGGGCTTCTCCTCTGGGGCCAACGTCCTGACTTTC
D: NA; V: TRBV18; J: TRBJ1-6; length: 15; size: NA; CDR3: CASSPPPGGDSPLHF; DNA: TGTGCCAGCTCACCACCTCCGGGAGGGGATTCACCCCTCCACTTT
D: TRBD1; V: TRBV2; J: TRBJ1-5; length: 14; size: few; CDR3: CASKGAGADQPQHF; DNA: TGTGCCAGCAAGGGGGCCGGGGCCGATCAGCCCCAGCATTTT
D: NA; V: TRBV28; J: TRBJ1-1; length: 12; size: NA; CDR3: CAYSRINTEAFF; DNA: TGTGCATACAGCAGGATCAACACTGAAGCTTTCTTT
D: NA; V: TRBV7-2; J: TRBJ2-5; length: 15; size: NA; CDR3: CASSQQPRSRQTQYF; DNA: TGTGCCAGCAGCCAACAGCCTCGAAGTAGGCAGACCCAGTACTTC
D: TRBD2; V: TRBV10-3; J: TRBJ2-2; length: 14; size: NA; CDR3: CAISTSGSPGELFF; DNA: TGTGCCATCAGTACTAGCGGGAGCCCCGGGGAGCTGTTTTTT
D: NA; V: TRBV5-8; J: TRBJ1-5; length: 14; size: once; CDR3: CASSLVSFNQPQHF; DNA: TGTGCCAGCAGCTTGGTTAGCTTCAATCAGCCCCAGCATTTT
D: NA; V: TRBV7-9; J: TRBJ2-5; length: 14; size: NA; CDR3: CASSLPVPHETQYF; DNA: TGTGCCAGCAGCTTGCCTGTACCTCACGAGACCCAGTACTTC
D: TRBD2; V: TRBV19; J: TRBJ2-1; length: 16; size: NA; CDR3: CASSIGGTSRDNEQFF; DNA: TGTGCCAGTAGTATAGGCGGGACTAGCAGAGACAATGAGCAGTTCTTC
D: TRBD2; V: TRBV5-1; J: TRBJ2-7; length: 16; size: NA; CDR3: CASSHRGAGGVREQYF; DNA: TGCGCCAGCAGCCACAGAGGAGCGGGGGGTGTTCGCGAGCAGTACTTC
D: NA; V: TRBV5-1; J: TRBJ2-7; length: 14; size: NA; CDR3: CASSLDDARGEQYF; DNA: TGCGCCAGCAGCTTGGACGACGCCCGGGGCGAGCAGTACTTC
D: NA; V: TRBV7-9; J: TRBJ1-2; length: 13; size: NA; CDR3: CASSLEGNYGYTF; DNA: TGTGCCAGCAGCTTGGAGGGGAACTATGGCTACACCTTC
D: NA; V: TRBV23-1; J: TRBJ2-4; length: 16; size: NA; CDR3: CAIRRGGKGAKNIQYF; DNA: TGCGCCATACGGCGAGGGGGGAAGGGGGCCAAAAACATTCAGTACTTC
D: NA; V: TRBV5-1; J: TRBJ2-5; length: 14; size: NA; CDR3: CASSLSQGGETQYF; DNA: TGCGCCAGCAGCTTGTCACAGGGAGGGGAGACCCAGTACTTC
D: NA; V: TRBV15; J: TRBJ1-5; length: 17; size: NA; CDR3: CATSRDSGVGSNQPQHF; DNA: TGTGCCACCAGCAGAGACTCCGGGGTGGGTAGCAATCAGCCCCAGCATTTT
D: NA; V: TRBV6-1; J: TRBJ1-1; length: 15; size: NA; CDR3: CARKWAGVGYTEAFF; DNA: TGTGCCAGGAAGTGGGCAGGGGTTGGGTACACTGAAGCTTTCTTT
D: NA; V: TRBV18; J: TRBJ2-5; length: 15; size: NA; CDR3: CASSPPAGARETQYF; DNA: TGTGCCAGCTCACCACCGGCGGGGGCTCGGGAGACCCAGTACTTC
D: NA; V: TRBV13; J: TRBJ1-4; length: 16; size: NA; CDR3: CASSSRTQGRLEKLFF; DNA: TGTGCCAGCAGCTCCCGGACACAAGGGCGTCTCGAAAAACTGTTTTTT
D: NA; V: TRBV5-1; J: TRBJ2-4; length: 14; size: NA; CDR3: CASSPGDGQNIQYF; DNA: TGCGCCAGCAGCCCGGGGGACGGGCAAAACATTCAGTACTTC
D: NA; V: TRBV2; J: TRBJ1-5; length: 15; size: few; CDR3: CASSLNAVSNQPQHF; DNA: TGTGCCAGCAGCCTCAACGCCGTAAGCAATCAGCCCCAGCATTTT
D: TRBD1; V: TRBV6-5; J: TRBJ2-2; length: 16; size: NA; CDR3: CASSSPGQGVAGELFF; DNA: TGTGCCAGCAGTTCTCCGGGACAGGGGGTAGCCGGGGAGCTGTTTTTT
D: NA; V: TRBV7-9; J: TRBJ2-7; length: 13; size: few; CDR3: CASSLGGGDEQYF; DNA: TGTGCCAGCAGCTTAGGCGGCGGGGACGAGCAGTACTTC
D: NA; V: TRBV18; J: TRBJ2-7; length: 13; size: NA; CDR3: CASSPPGSYEQYF; DNA: TGTGCCAGCTCACCGCCAGGGTCCTACGAGCAGTACTTC
D: NA; V: TRBV5-1; J: TRBJ2-5; length: 14; size: NA; CDR3: CASSFSGSQETQYF; DNA: TGCGCCAGCAGCTTTTCAGGGTCTCAAGAGACCCAGTACTTC
D: TRBD1; V: TRBV19; J: TRBJ1-5; length: 14; size: NA; CDR3: CASSKGQNNQPQHF; DNA: TGTGCCAGTAGTAAGGGACAGAACAATCAGCCCCAGCATTTT
D: NA; V: TRBV7-2; J: TRBJ2-3; length: 16; size: NA; CDR3: CASSPSRAASTDTQYF; DNA: TGTGCCAGCAGCCCTTCCCGGGCAGCGAGCACAGATACGCAGTATTTT
D: TRBD1; V: TRBV7-7; J: TRBJ2-1; length: 15; size: NA; CDR3: CASSLGQGKYNEQFF; DNA: TGTGCTAGCAGCCTGGGACAGGGGAAATACAATGAGCAGTTCTTC
D: NA; V: TRBV5-6; J: TRBJ1-1; length: 15; size: NA; CDR3: CASGPGHNMNTEAFF; DNA: TGTGCCAGCGGGCCGGGACACAATATGAACACTGAAGCTTTCTTT
D: NA; V: TRBV15; J: TRBJ2-5; length: 13; size: NA; CDR3: CATNAGIQETQYF; DNA: TGTGCCACGAATGCGGGGATACAAGAGACCCAGTACTTC
D: NA; V: TRBV27; J: TRBJ1-5; length: 16; size: few; CDR3: CASSSSTVYSNQPQHF; DNA: TGTGCCAGCAGTTCATCTACGGTGTATAGCAATCAGCCCCAGCATTTT
D: TRBD2; V: TRBV29-1; J: TRBJ2-5; length: 14; size: NA; CDR3: CSVGLAGGKETQYF; DNA: TGCAGCGTTGGACTAGCGGGAGGAAAAGAGACCCAGTACTTC
D: NA; V: TRBV27; J: TRBJ1-2; length: 15; size: NA; CDR3: CASRPKPAGHYGYTF; DNA: TGTGCCAGCAGACCCAAACCCGCAGGGCACTATGGCTACACCTTC
D: NA; V: TRBV4-2; J: TRBJ2-6; length: 18; size: few; CDR3: CASSQVMRQDSGANVLTF; DNA: TGTGCCAGCAGCCAAGTAATGCGACAAGACTCTGGGGCCAACGTCCTGACTTTC
D: TRBD1; V: TRBV7-2; J: TRBJ1-2; length: 15; size: NA; CDR3: CASSLDSRGDYGYTF; DNA: TGTGCCAGCAGCTTAGACAGCAGGGGGGACTATGGCTACACCTTC